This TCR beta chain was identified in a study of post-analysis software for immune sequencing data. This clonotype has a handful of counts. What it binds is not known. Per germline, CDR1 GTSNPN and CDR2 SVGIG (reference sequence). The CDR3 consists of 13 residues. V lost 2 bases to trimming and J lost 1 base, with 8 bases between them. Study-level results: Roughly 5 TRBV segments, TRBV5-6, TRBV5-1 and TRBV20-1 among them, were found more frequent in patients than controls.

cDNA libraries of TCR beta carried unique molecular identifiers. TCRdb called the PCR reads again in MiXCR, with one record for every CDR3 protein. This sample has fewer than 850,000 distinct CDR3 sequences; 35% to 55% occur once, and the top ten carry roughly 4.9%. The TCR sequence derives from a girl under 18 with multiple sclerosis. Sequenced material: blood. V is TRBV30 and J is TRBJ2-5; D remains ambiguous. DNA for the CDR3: TGTGCCTGGAGTATGGGGTTCCAAGAGACCCAGTACTTC. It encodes CAWSMGFQETQYF.